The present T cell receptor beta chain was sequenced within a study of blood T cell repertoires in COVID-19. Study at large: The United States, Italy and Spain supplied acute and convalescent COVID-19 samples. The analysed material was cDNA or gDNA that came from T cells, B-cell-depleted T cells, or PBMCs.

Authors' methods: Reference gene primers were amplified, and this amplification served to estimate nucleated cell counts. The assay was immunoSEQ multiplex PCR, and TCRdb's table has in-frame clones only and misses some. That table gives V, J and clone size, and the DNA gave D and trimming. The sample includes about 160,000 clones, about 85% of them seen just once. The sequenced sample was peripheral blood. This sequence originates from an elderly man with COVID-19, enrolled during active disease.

The CDR3 nucleotides read TGTGCCAGCAGGACAGGGTCACAGCCCCAGCATTTT. This sequence encodes CASRTGSQPQHF. The V gene is TRBV6-5, the J gene TRBJ1-5; 7 nucleotides agree with TRBD1. Germline V lookup: CDR1 MNHEY, CDR2 SVGAGI. CDR3 length: 12 amino acids. J lost 7 bases, V lost 6 bases, and 3 bases had no gene match.